This TCR beta chain was identified in a study of identical twins. The study's findings and limits: Reduced insertions were recorded for abundant cord blood beta clonotypes, with no such pattern in memory repertoires. Less excess twin sharing appeared in beta out-of-frame sequences. Conclusions came from cross-sectional statistical analysis, not from following the same donors. It was out-of-frame TCR alpha sharing in monozygotic twins that models underestimated.

The CDR3 extends over 18 amino acids. V was pared by 5 bases and J by 3 bases, with 12 bases of the junction left unmatched. This clonotype was seen only a few times. The antigen is unknown. TCRdb re-called the 5' RACE reads through MiXCR, storing one row per CDR3 protein. Altogether around 490,000 distinct CDR3 sequences are present, roughly 15% being singletons, with the ten largest covering roughly 0.46%. The same sample was also used in a study of yellow fever vaccine responses in identical twins.

This chain uses TRBV12-3 or TRBV12-4 with TRBJ2-7, with 14 bases identical to TRBD2. This clonotype was obtained from a young woman in good health. The sequencing input was CD4+ T cells sorted from blood. CDR3 in amino acids: CASSPTPGTSGRIYEQYF. In DNA form, the CDR3 reads TGTGCCAGCAGTCCGACACCCGGGACTAGCGGGAGAATCTACGAGCAGTACTTC.